Following are 22 T cell receptor beta chains from one sample sequenced in a study of T-cell reconstitution after alpha-beta-depleted transplantation in children. For TCRbeta, the library was prepared with unique molecular identifiers. TCRdb reanalysed the PCR reads using MiXCR and keeps one entry per CDR3 protein. The sample has about 610,000 distinct CDR3 sequences; roughly 27% are singletons. Sequences were derived from PBMCs, sampled before TCRalphabeta/CD19-depleted stem cell transplant. The receptor source for this set is a boy under three years old with Wiskott-Aldrich syndrome, due to receive a stem cell transplant.

This clonotype was found a few times. The J gene is TRBJ1-5, the V gene TRBV10-3; a possible D gene is TRBD1 (5 bases). Germline CDR1 reads ENHRY; CDR2 reads SYGVKD. The V end lost 8 bases, the J end lost 5 bases, and 13 bases lay between the germline ends. The CDR3 contains 13 residues. This CDR3 reads CAIGPRDDQPQHF. CDR3 nucleotides: TGTGCCATCGGCCCCAGGGATGATCAGCCCCAGCATTTT.

The gene calls are TRBV7-9 and TRBJ1-6; weak D call: TRBD1 (5 bases). V lost 1 base to trimming and J lost 13 bases, with 11 bases between them. The germline gives CDR1 SEHNR, CDR2 FQNEAQ (reference sequence). The length of the CDR3 is 13 residues. CDR3 sequence: CASSLVQEGPLHF. The CDR3 nucleotides are TGTGCCAGCAGCTTAGTACAGGAGGGGCCCCTCCACTTT.

This clonotype was detected a few times. This chain joins TRBV5-1 and TRBJ1-1; TRBD1 is a possible D gene (5 bases). V lost 4 bases to trimming and J lost 5 bases, with 18 bases between them. There are 15 residues in the CDR3. Looked up from germline, CDR1 is SGHRS and CDR2 is YFSETQ. CDR3 nucleotides: TGCGCCAGCAGCCATACCCCGGGCAGGGAGACTGAAGCTTTCTTT. This encodes CASSHTPGRETEAFF.

This chain uses TRBV11-2 with TRBJ2-1, with D perhaps matching TRBD2 (6 bases). V lost 6 bases and J lost 0, with 15 bases in between. Germline V gene lookup returns CDR1 SGHAT and CDR2 FQNNGV. There are 16 residues in the CDR3. For the CDR3, the DNA is TGTGCCAGCAGTTCCCCCCGTAGCGGCTCCTACAATGAGCAGTTCTTC. This sequence encodes CASSSPRSGSYNEQFF.

This clonotype was observed once. This rearrangement joins TRBV4-2 to TRBJ2-7, with D tentatively TRBD2 (6 bases). V was cut by 2 bases and J by 2 bases, with 13 bases left in between. Germline assignment: CDR1 LGHNA and CDR2 YNFKEQ. CDR3 size: 15 residues. The CDR3 region is CASSQKPGGTYEQYF. The CDR3 DNA follows: TGTGCCAGCAGCCAAAAACCAGGCGGGACCTACGAGCAGTACTTC.

The rearrangement uses TRBV2 and TRBJ2-2; D may match TRBD1 or TRBD2 (5 bases each). With 5 bases removed from V and 5 bases from J, the gap between germline ends came to 9 bases. The CDR3 extends over 13 amino acids. The germline V gene encodes CDR1 SNHLY and CDR2 FYNNEI. CDR3 in DNA: TGTGCCAGCAGTTGGGACGGGACCGGGGAGCTGTTTTTT. Translated, it gives CASSWDGTGELFF.

The rearrangement joins TRBV28 to TRBJ2-5; D is uncertain. V gave up 8 bases and J gave up 2 bases, with 12 bases separating them. The CDR3 is 13 amino acids. The germline CDR1 and CDR2 sequences are MDHEN and SYDVKM. This CDR3 is CASSNREQETQYF. As DNA, the CDR3 is TGTGCCAGCTCTAATCGCGAGCAAGAGACCCAGTACTTC.

The CDR3 sequence: CASSLGLPEPYNEQFF. The CDR3 nucleotides read TGTGCCAGCAGCCTGGGACTACCGGAGCCCTACAATGAGCAGTTCTTC. The gene calls are TRBV7-3 and TRBJ2-1, with 7 bases aligning to TRBD2. The CDR3 extends over 16 amino acids. Trimming cost V 5 bases and J 2 bases; bases outside gene matches: 9. Germline values: CDR1 SGHTA, CDR2 FQGTGA.

This rearrangement joins TRBV5-1 to TRBJ2-1, with D perhaps TRBD1 (5 bases). Trimming stripped 3 bases from V and 6 bases from J, with 19 bases between. Germline CDR1 SGHRS, CDR2 YFSETQ. The CDR3 has 16 residues. The CDR3 reads CASSSGANLHGNEQFF. CDR3 DNA: TGCGCCAGCAGCTCTGGGGCGAACCTTCATGGCAATGAGCAGTTCTTC.

The CDR3 DNA reads TGTGCCAGCAGCACCGCCAGGGGAAAAACCTACGAGCAGTACTTC. Its translation: CASSTARGKTYEQYF. V usage is TRBV27 and J usage is TRBJ2-7, with D possibly matching TRBD1 (6 bases). The CDR3 length is 15 residues. The germline V gene has CDR1 MNHEY and CDR2 SMNVEV (reference sequence). V gave up 6 bases and J gave up 2 bases, with 17 bases separating them.

V and J are TRBV6-2 or TRBV6-3 and TRBJ1-6; D might be TRBD1 (6 bases). This CDR3 region has 17 residues. In germline, CDR1 is MNHEY, CDR2 SVGEGT. V shed 6 bases and J shed 6 bases, with 21 bases lying between them. CDR3 amino acids: CASRGTSTGSRNSPLHF. CDR3 nucleotides: TGTGCCAGCAGGGGAACATCCACAGGGAGCCGTAATTCACCCCTCCACTTT.

The CDR3, as DNA: TGCAGTGCCACCGGACTAGCGGGGCCATACAATGAGCAGTTCTTC. Its translation: CSATGLAGPYNEQFF. J is TRBJ2-1 and V is TRBV20-1; 12 bases match TRBD2. The CDR3 extends over 15 amino acids. V lost 6 bases, J lost 4 bases, and 7 bases stayed unmatched. Germline V lookup: CDR1 DFQATT, CDR2 SNEGSKA (reference sequence).

CDR3 sequence reads: CASSPLGGSSYNEQFF. The CDR3 DNA reads TGTGCCAGCTCACCACTGGGCGGGAGCTCCTACAATGAGCAGTTCTTC. This chain links TRBV18 with TRBJ2-1, with TRBD2 matching over 7 bases. CDR1 KGHSH and CDR2 LQKENI come from the germline V gene. The J segment lost 0 bases and the V segment lost 1 base, leaving 3 bases of the junction unmatched. This CDR3 spans 16 amino acids. The complete variable domain, with remaining parts taken from reference TRBV18 and TRBJ2-1, reads NAGVMQNPRHLVRRRGQEARLRCSPMKGHSHVYWYRQLPEEGLKFMVYLQKENIIDESGMPKERFSAEFPKEGPSILRIQQVVRGDSAAYFCASSPLGGSSYNEQFFGPGTRLTVL.

The table lists this clonotype with a few counts. This rearrangement joins TRBV7-3 to TRBJ2-3, with D possibly called TRBD1 or TRBD2 (5 bases each). V was clipped by 5 bases and J by 5 bases, with 23 bases between them. The germline V gene encodes CDR1 SGHTA and CDR2 FQGTGA. The CDR3 spans 17 residues. The CDR3 sequence: CASSPPWSGEGQDTQYF. Written as DNA, the CDR3 is TGTGCCAGCAGCCCGCCTTGGAGCGGAGAGGGGCAAGATACGCAGTATTTT.

This clonotype was recorded a few times. The chain links TRBV6-2 or TRBV6-3 to TRBJ2-2; TRBD2 matches 10 bases. Per germline, CDR1 MNHEY and CDR2 SVGEGT. After removal of 6 bases from V and 4 bases from J, the junction contained 8 bases not matched to a gene. CDR3 length: 16 amino acids. Written as DNA, the CDR3 is TGTGCCAGCAGACCCAGCGGGAGGGCCCTCACCGGGGAGCTGTTTTTT. Translated, it gives CASRPSGRALTGELFF.

CDR3 loop: CAISPDRDQPQHF. The CDR3 region has the DNA TGTGCCATCAGTCCCGACAGGGATCAGCCCCAGCATTTT. This chain links TRBV10-3 with TRBJ1-5; 7 nucleotides agree with TRBD1. CDR3 length equals 13 residues. V lost 5 bases, J lost 5 bases, and 3 bases stayed unmatched. In germline, CDR1 is ENHRY, CDR2 SYGVKD.

This clonotype has just a few counts. V is TRBV9 and J is TRBJ1-1; 7 bases agree with TRBD1. CDR3 length: 13 amino acids. The V segment lost 1 base and the J segment 4 bases; nucleotides outside the gene matches: 1. In germline, CDR1 is SGDLS, CDR2 YYNGEE. This CDR3 reads CASSVQGGTEAFF. The CDR3 nucleotides are TGTGCCAGCAGCGTACAGGGGGGCACTGAAGCTTTCTTT. Drawing the rest from reference TRBV9 and TRBJ1-1, the complete variable domain is DSGVTQTPKHLITATGQRVTLRCSPRSGDLSVYWYQQSLDQGLQFLIQYYNGEERAKGNILERFSAQQFPDLHSELNLSSLELGDSALYFCASSVQGGTEAFFGQGTRLTVV.

The chain is built from TRBV6-5 and TRBJ2-7; no clear D. The V and J ends lost 2 bases and 4 bases respectively, with 12 bases between them. Looked up from germline, CDR1 is MNHEY and CDR2 is SVGAGI. This CDR3 comprises 14 residues. The CDR3 sequence: CASSYIRGAYEQYF. The CDR3 region has the DNA TGTGCCAGCAGTTACATCCGCGGCGCGTACGAGCAGTACTTC.

The table lists this clonotype with many counts. V gene TRBV5-1 combines with J gene TRBJ2-3, with 9 bases lining up with TRBD2. Germline CDR1 is SGHRS and CDR2 is YFSETQ. The CDR3 is 15 amino acids. V was clipped by 0 bases and J by 4 bases; unmatched bases: 3. This chain's CDR3 is CASSLGGRAADTQYF. In nucleotides, the CDR3 is TGCGCCAGCAGCTTGGGCGGGAGGGCCGCAGATACGCAGTATTTT.

This clonotype was detected a few times. The chain employs TRBV5-1 and TRBJ2-3; TRBD2 agrees at 8 bases. Germline values: CDR1 SGHRS, CDR2 YFSETQ. The CDR3 spans 16 residues. V was pared by 3 bases and J by 1 base, with 7 bases of the junction left unmatched. The CDR3 DNA reads as TGCGCCAGCAGCTCGGGACTAGAGTCCCGCACAGATACGCAGTATTTT. This sequence encodes CASSSGLESRTDTQYF.

The CDR3 reads CASGIGTGVGEQFF. DNA of the CDR3: TGTGCCAGCGGAATCGGGACAGGGGTTGGAGAGCAGTTCTTC. The V gene is TRBV6-1, the J gene TRBJ2-1, with 10 bases lining up with TRBD1. The germline V gene has CDR1 MNHNS and CDR2 SASEGT. Trimming cost V 8 bases and J 10 bases; bases outside gene matches: 11. CDR3 size: 14 residues.

This clonotype was counted only a few times. The chain links TRBV5-1 to TRBJ2-7; a possible D gene is TRBD1 (6 bases). The V end was cut by 0 bases, the J end by 2 bases, with 9 bases between. Germline V gene lookup returns CDR1 SGHRS and CDR2 YFSETQ. The CDR3 is 14 amino acids. The CDR3 protein is CASSLGTVPYEQYF. DNA of the CDR3: TGCGCCAGCAGCTTGGGGACAGTACCCTACGAGCAGTACTTC.